This T cell receptor beta chain originates from a study of blood T cell repertoires in COVID-19. At the level of the study: Samples taken during acute and convalescent COVID-19 were collected in the United States, Italy and Spain. The cDNA or gDNA used as material had been derived from T cells, B-cell-depleted T cells, or PBMCs.

The V and J ends lost 4 bases and 0 bases respectively, with 13 bases between them. CDR1 MNHEY and CDR2 SMNVEV come from the germline V gene (reference sequence). The CDR3 has 17 amino acids. Authors' methods: Amplified reference gene primers provided the basis for estimating nucleated cell counts. The assay was immunoSEQ multiplex PCR, and TCRdb's table has in-frame clones only and misses some. V, J and clone size reflect that table, while D and trimming were determined from the DNA. The sample has 250,000 to 350,000 clones; more than 75% are singletons. The clonotype comes from a woman aged 25 to 39 who had recovered from COVID-19. Input material: peripheral blood. V gene TRBV27 combines with J gene TRBJ1-6; maybe TRBD1 (6 bases). The CDR3 DNA reads as TGTGCCAGCAGTTACGACAGGCAAAGCTCCTATAATTCACCCCTCCACTTT. Amino acids: CASSYDRQSSYNSPLHF.